This TCR beta chain was captured by sequencing in a study of technical replicates of blood from a handful of donors. Generated by immunoSEQ multiplex PCR, the TCRdb table keeps only in-frame clones and is missing some. Here the sample spans some 80,000 clones, approximately 97% being singletons. Trimming shortened V by 4 bases and J by 0 bases, and 15 bases separated the two germline ends. This CDR3 region has 17 residues. Source material: T cells isolated from PBMCs. This TCR was sampled from a human donor in good health. J is TRBJ1-4 and V is TRBV23-1; no clear D. TRBV23-1 is labeled an ORF, and its function is uncertain. The CDR3 DNA reads as TGCGCCAGCAGTCTAATATTTCCTATTGCAACTAATGAAAAACTGTTTTTT. It is translated as CASSLIFPIATNEKLFF.